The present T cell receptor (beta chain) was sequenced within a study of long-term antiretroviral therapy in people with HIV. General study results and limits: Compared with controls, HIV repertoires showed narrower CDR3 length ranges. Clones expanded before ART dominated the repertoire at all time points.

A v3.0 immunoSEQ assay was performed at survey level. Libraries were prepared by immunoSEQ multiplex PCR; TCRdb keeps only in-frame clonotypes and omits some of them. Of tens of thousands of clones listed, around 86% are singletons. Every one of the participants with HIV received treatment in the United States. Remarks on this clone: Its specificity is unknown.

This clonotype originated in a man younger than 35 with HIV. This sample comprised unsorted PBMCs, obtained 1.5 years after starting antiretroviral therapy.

DNA of the CDR3: TGTGCCAGCAGCTTAGAAGCCGGACTGTACACAGATACGCAGTATTTT. This gives the protein CASSLEAGLYTDTQYF. This chain connects TRBV7-9 to TRBJ2-3; possibly TRBD2 for D (5 bases). Trimming took 1 base from V and 2 from J, leaving 13 bases between them. Germline CDR1 SEHNR, CDR2 FQNEAQ (reference sequence). This CDR3 comprises 16 residues.